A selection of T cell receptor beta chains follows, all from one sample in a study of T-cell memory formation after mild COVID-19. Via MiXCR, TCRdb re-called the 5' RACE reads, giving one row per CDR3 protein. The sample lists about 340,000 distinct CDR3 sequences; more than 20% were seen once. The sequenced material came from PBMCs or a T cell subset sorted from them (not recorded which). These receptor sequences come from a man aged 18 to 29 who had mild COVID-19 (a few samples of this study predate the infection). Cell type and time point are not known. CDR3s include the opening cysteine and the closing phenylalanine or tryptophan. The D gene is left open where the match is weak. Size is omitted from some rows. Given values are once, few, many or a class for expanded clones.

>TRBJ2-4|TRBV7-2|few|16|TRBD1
CASSLGRQGVKGIQYF
TGTGCCAGCAGCTTAGGGAGACAGGGGGTAAAAGGCATTCAGTACTTC
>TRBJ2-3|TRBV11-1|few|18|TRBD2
CASSPQRGGSSRTDTQYF
TGTGCCAGCAGCCCCCAGCGGGGGGGTTCTTCGCGCACAGATACGCAGTATTTT
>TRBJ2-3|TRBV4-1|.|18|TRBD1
CASSQVPGQGDRVDTQYF
TGCGCCAGCAGCCAAGTTCCGGGACAGGGAGATCGTGTAGATACGCAGTATTTT
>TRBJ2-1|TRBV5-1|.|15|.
CASSQGIGRLNEQFF
TGCGCCAGCAGCCAAGGAATCGGCCGCTTAAATGAGCAGTTCTTC
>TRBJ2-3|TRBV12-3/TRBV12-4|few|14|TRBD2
CASRAGAPTDTQYF
TGTGCCAGCAGAGCGGGGGCGCCCACAGATACGCAGTATTTT
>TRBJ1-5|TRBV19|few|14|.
CASSILASNQPQHF
TGTGCCAGTAGTATTTTGGCAAGCAATCAGCCCCAGCATTTT
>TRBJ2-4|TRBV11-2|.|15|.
CASSPAAVAKNIQYF
TGTGCCAGCAGCCCTGCGGCGGTAGCCAAAAACATTCAGTACTTC
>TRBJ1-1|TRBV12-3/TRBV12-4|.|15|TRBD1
CASRDLQGLYTEAFF
TGTGCCAGCAGGGACCTACAGGGGTTGTACACTGAAGCTTTCTTT
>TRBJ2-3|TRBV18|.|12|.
CASSPLTGTQYF
TGTGCCAGCTCACCACTTACAGGAACGCAGTATTTT
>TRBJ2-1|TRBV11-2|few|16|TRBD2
CASSLLRSGGGNEQFF
TGTGCCAGCAGCTTATTAAGGAGCGGGGGCGGGAATGAGCAGTTCTTC
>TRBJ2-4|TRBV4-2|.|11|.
CASSQGSIQYF
TGTGCCAGCAGCCAGGGCAGCATTCAGTACTTC
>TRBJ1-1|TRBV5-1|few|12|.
CASSLPGAEAFF
TGCGCCAGCAGCTTGCCGGGAGCTGAAGCTTTCTTT
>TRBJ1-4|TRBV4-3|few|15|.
CASSRRLATNEKLFF
TGCGCCAGCAGCCGCCGTCTTGCAACTAATGAAAAACTGTTTTTT
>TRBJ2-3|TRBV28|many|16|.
CASSPPGVRSPGTQYF
TGTGCCAGCAGTCCCCCGGGAGTACGAAGTCCGGGTACGCAGTATTTT
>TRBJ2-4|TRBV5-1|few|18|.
CASSLMPSEENHKNIQYF
TGCGCCAGCAGCTTGATGCCTAGCGAAGAAAACCACAAAAACATTCAGTACTTC